This is a list of T cell receptor beta chains from one sample in a study of CD8 T cells in ankylosing spondylitis. MiXCR was run by TCRdb on the 5' RACE reads, yielding one entry per CDR3 protein. The top ten hold 30% to 35% of the sample, which has 100,000 to 150,000 distinct CDR3 sequences, 17% seen once. Source material: blood, either unsorted or a sorted T cell fraction (not recorded which). The receptors derive from a male donor with ankylosing spondylitis. Each CDR3 is given with its conserved first and last residue. A D gene is named only where the DNA matches it firmly. A row's size may be missing; if present it is once, few, many or a size class.

V	D	J	size	DNA	CDR3
TRBV7-9	-	TRBJ2-7	many	TGTGCCAGCAGCTATTGGGGGAGCGAGCAGTACTTC	CASSYWGSEQYF
TRBV12-5	-	TRBJ1-2	few	TGTGCTAGTGACCGCCCAGGACGAGGCTACACCTTC	CASDRPGRGYTF
TRBV5-1	-	TRBJ2-3	-	TGCGCCAGCGGACCCCCGGTGGCCGATACGCAGTATTTT	CASGPPVADTQYF
TRBV15	TRBD1	TRBJ1-5	-	TGTGCCACCAGCAGAGACGGGCAGGGGGCGTCCCGTAATCAGCCCCAGCATTTT	CATSRDGQGASRNQPQHF
TRBV7-8	-	TRBJ2-1	-	TGTGCCAGCAGCTTACCGCCGTGGAATGAGCAGTTCTTC	CASSLPPWNEQFF
TRBV2	TRBD1	TRBJ1-1	-	TGTGCCCAAACGGGACAGGGTAACACTGAAGCTTTCTTT	CAQTGQGNTEAFF
TRBV4-2	-	TRBJ1-1	few	TGTGCCAGCAGCCAGAGCGGGGGCTTCGGCACTGAAGCTTTCTTT	CASSQSGGFGTEAFF
TRBV11-1	-	TRBJ1-4	-	TGTGCCAGCAGCTTAGTTGAAAGAGGGCCAGTCGTCCTAGAAAAACTGTTTTTT	CASSLVERGPVVLEKLFF
TRBV10-3	-	TRBJ2-7	-	TGTGCCATCAGTGATCCCGACGGTATCTACGAGCAGTACTTC	CAISDPDGIYEQYF
TRBV25-1	-	TRBJ2-5	-	TGTGCCAGCAGGGGCCCCGACAGGAAAAAAAGAGATACCCAGTACTTC	CASRGPDRKKRDTQYF
TRBV6-1	-	TRBJ2-3	few	TGTGCCAGCAGCCCACGGGAAACAGTTACAGATACGCAGTATTTT	CASSPRETVTDTQYF
TRBV7-9	TRBD2	TRBJ2-5	few	TGTGCCAGCAGCTTACTATCGGGAGGACTACAAGAGACCCAGTACTTC	CASSLLSGGLQETQYF
TRBV7-2	TRBD1	TRBJ2-7	-	TGTGCCAGCAGCCCTAGTGGTGGGACAGCAAGCTCCTACGAGCAGTACTTC	CASSPSGGTASSYEQYF
TRBV6-2/TRBV6-3	-	TRBJ1-1	few	TGTGCCAGCACCGACGGGGGGATTGAAGCTTTCTTT	CASTDGGIEAFF
TRBV10-3	TRBD2	TRBJ2-1	many	TGTGCCATCAGCCGGCTAGCGGGTAGCTCCTACAATGAGCAGTTCTTC	CAISRLAGSSYNEQFF
TRBV27	TRBD2	TRBJ2-5	-	TGTGCCAGCAGTTTATATCCGGGAGGGCCCCAAGAGACCCAGTACTTC	CASSLYPGGPQETQYF
TRBV21-1	-	TRBJ2-5	-	TGTGCCAGCAGCAAAGTAATCACGGGACAGGGATCCGAAGAGACCCAGTACTTC	CASSKVITGQGSEETQYF
TRBV10-2	-	TRBJ2-1	-	TGCGCCAGCAGTGAGTCCCTGGCCCAGGGTGAGCAGTTCTTC	CASSESLAQGEQFF
TRBV20-1	-	TRBJ2-4	-	TGCAGTGCTAACCACGAGGCAGGGGAAGATTTAAACATTCAGTACTTC	CSANHEAGEDLNIQYF
TRBV5-1	-	TRBJ2-7	-	TGCGCCAGCAGCTTGATAGGGTCCCACGAGCAGTACTTC	CASSLIGSHEQYF
TRBV7-6	-	TRBJ2-7	few	TGTGCCAGCAGCGGGGGCGGGGAGCAGTACTTC	CASSGGGEQYF
TRBV4-2	-	TRBJ2-1	-	TGTGCCAGCAGCCAAGAATATGAGCAGTTCTTC	CASSQEYEQFF
TRBV20-1	-	TRBJ2-7	few	TGCAGTGCGTGTGGACTAACCTCCTACGAGCAGTACTTC	CSACGLTSYEQYF
TRBV4-1	-	TRBJ2-2	-	TGCGCCAGCAGCCCGGGTTATGTGACCGGGGAGCTGTTTTTT	CASSPGYVTGELFF
TRBV14	TRBD2	TRBJ2-7	few	TGTGCCAGCAGCTCAAGCGGGAGTGTTCCCTACGAGCAGTACTTC	CASSSSGSVPYEQYF
TRBV27	TRBD2	TRBJ2-7	-	TGTGCCAGCAGGACTAGCGACCTCTCCTACGAGCAGTACTTC	CASRTSDLSYEQYF
TRBV19	-	TRBJ2-1	-	TGTGCCAGTACCCCCAAGGGGCTACCGGTTTACAATGAGCAGTTCTTC	CASTPKGLPVYNEQFF
TRBV11-3	-	TRBJ2-5	-	TGTGCCAGCAGCTGGCCGGCGGGGGCCGAGACCCAGTACTTC	CASSWPAGAETQYF
TRBV27	-	TRBJ1-6	few	TGTGCCAGCAGTTTTGGGCGCTCACCCCTCCACTTT	CASSFGRSPLHF
TRBV5-1	-	TRBJ2-1	-	TGCGCCAGCAGCTTGGTCTGGGGGCGGGTCAATGAGCAGTTCTTC	CASSLVWGRVNEQFF
TRBV7-9	-	TRBJ1-2	-	TGTGCCAGCAGCTTAAGAGGACAGAGATTAGCTAACTATGGCTACACCTTC	CASSLRGQRLANYGYTF
TRBV28	TRBD2	TRBJ2-1	many	TGTGCCAGCAGCCCCTTAAGCGGGAGAGGGAACAATGAGCAGTTCTTC	CASSPLSGRGNNEQFF
TRBV2	-	TRBJ2-7	-	TGTGCCAGCAGTATTAGCCCATTGGACGAGCAGTACTTC	CASSISPLDEQYF
TRBV24-1	-	TRBJ1-1	-	TGTGCCACCAGCTCCGGACCGCACACTGAAGCTTTCTTT	CATSSGPHTEAFF
TRBV4-1	-	TRBJ2-1	-	TGCGCCAGCTGTCTGGGGGCTAGCTCCTACAATGAGCAGTTCTTC	CASCLGASSYNEQFF
TRBV27	-	TRBJ2-2	few	TGTGCCAGCAGTTTAGTGGGATACACCGGGGAGCTGTTTTTT	CASSLVGYTGELFF
TRBV6-5	-	TRBJ2-3	few	TGTGCCAGCAGTTACTCGATCCGCAGCTCACCAGATACGCAGTATTTT	CASSYSIRSSPDTQYF
TRBV7-9	-	TRBJ2-1	-	TGTGCCAGCAGCTCGGCGGACCCTGGCTCCTACAATGAGCAGTTCTTC	CASSSADPGSYNEQFF
TRBV28	TRBD2	TRBJ2-2	few	TGTGCCAGCAGTTCCCCGGGACTAGCGGGGACGAACACCGGGGAGCTGTTTTTT	CASSSPGLAGTNTGELFF
TRBV12-3/TRBV12-4	TRBD2	TRBJ2-2	many	TGTGCCAGCATCCTTGGGGTAGCGGGCTTCGGGGAGCTGTTTTTT	CASILGVAGFGELFF
TRBV5-6	-	TRBJ1-5	few	TGTGCCAGCAGCTTCTGGACAGCCCATAGCAATCAGCCCCAGCATTTT	CASSFWTAHSNQPQHF
TRBV10-3	TRBD1	TRBJ2-1	few	TGTGCCATCAGTGATGGGACAGGGGCTGGCAATGAGCAGTTCTTC	CAISDGTGAGNEQFF
TRBV12-3/TRBV12-4	-	TRBJ2-2	many	TGTGCCAGCAGTTATGGGGCGAACACCGGGGAGCTGTTTTTT	CASSYGANTGELFF
TRBV27	TRBD1	TRBJ2-6	few	TGTGCCAGCAGACCGGGACAGAGATACTCTGGGGCCAACGTCCTGACTTTC	CASRPGQRYSGANVLTF
TRBV7-9	-	TRBJ2-4	many	TGTGCCAGCAGCTTAGTACACCCCCTAGCCAAAAACATTCAGTACTTC	CASSLVHPLAKNIQYF
TRBV7-2	TRBD2	TRBJ2-7	few	TGTGCCAGCAGGTACCGACTAGCGGGGGCCTACGAGCAGTACTTC	CASRYRLAGAYEQYF
TRBV7-9	-	TRBJ2-1	many	TGTGCCAGCAGCTTACCGGGCCCCTTCAACAATGAGCAGTTCTTC	CASSLPGPFNNEQFF
TRBV29-1	-	TRBJ2-3	few	TGCAGCGTGGACGCGGGCGCGGACACAGATACGCAGTATTTT	CSVDAGADTDTQYF
TRBV9	TRBD2	TRBJ2-7	few	TGTGCCAGCAGCGTAGTTAGCGGGAGCGTCTACGAGCAGTACTTC	CASSVVSGSVYEQYF
TRBV25-1	-	TRBJ2-7	many	TGTGCCAGCAGTGAATCGGGTGAGCAGTACTTC	CASSESGEQYF
TRBV7-9	TRBD1	TRBJ2-7	-	TGTGCCAGCAGACGACAGGGGAAGCAGTACTTC	CASRRQGKQYF
TRBV5-1	TRBD1	TRBJ1-5	-	TGCGCCAGCAGCCTCACAGGGGATAGCAATCAGCCCCAGCATTTT	CASSLTGDSNQPQHF
TRBV20-1	-	TRBJ2-7	many	TGCAGTGCTCGTGGGGGTTACGAGCAGTACTTC	CSARGGYEQYF
TRBV6-1	-	TRBJ1-3	many	TGTGCCAGCAGTGAATTTGACTCTGGAAACACCATATATTTT	CASSEFDSGNTIYF
TRBV3-1	-	TRBJ2-7	-	TGTGCCAGCAGCCGGCCGGGGCCAAATCAGGGAATTGTAGCCTACGAGCAGTACTTC	CASSRPGPNQGIVAYEQYF